This section outlines one TCR beta chain sequence together with its context. The data stem from a study of blood T cell repertoires in COVID-19. Study background: Both acute and convalescent COVID-19 samples were obtained from the United States, Italy and Spain.

In the study's own analysis: Reference gene primer amplification in the assay estimated nucleated cell counts. TCRdb keeps only in-frame clones here, not all; method: immunoSEQ multiplex PCR. The V and J calls and clone size come from that table; D and trimming were worked out from the DNA. The sample gives roughly 120,000 clones, approximately 79% of which show up once; approximately 16% is in the top ten. This CDR3 has 13 amino acids. The germline gives CDR1 WNHNN, CDR2 SYGVQD (reference sequence). Deletions cut 5 bases from V and 7 bases from J, with 12 bases between. The receptor was derived from a woman aged 80 or over with active or convalescent COVID-19. Sequenced sample: peripheral blood. The chain combines TRBV10-1 with TRBJ2-1; TRBD2 might be the D (6 bases). CDR3 bases: TGCGCCAGCAGTAAGGACTATTCGAATGAGCAGTTCTTC. Its protein product is CASSKDYSNEQFF.